The next 14 T cell receptor beta chains were all read from a single sample in a study of identical twins. TCRdb used MiXCR to reprocess the 5' RACE reads, holding one entry per CDR3 protein. The profile shows over 250,000 distinct CDR3 sequences, roughly 9.8% of them singletons. These sequences were also reported in another study, on yellow fever vaccine responses in identical twins.

Sequences were obtained from CD8+ T cells sorted from blood. Receptors were obtained from a young woman in good health.

In this sample, this clonotype turned up a few times. The chain carries TRBV6-2 or TRBV6-3 and TRBJ2-3, with TRBD2 identical over 7 bases. Germline V gene lookup returns CDR1 MNHEY and CDR2 SVGEGT. J gave up 4 bases and V 3 bases, and 4 bases lay outside the gene matches. The CDR3 has 14 residues. DNA for the CDR3: TGTGCCAGCAGTTATTGGGACTACGCAGATACGCAGTATTTT. Protein sequence: CASSYWDYADTQYF.

The genes are TRBV15 and TRBJ1-5, with 7 bases fitting TRBD1. The CDR3 spans 15 residues. The V segment lost 6 bases and the J segment 3 bases; nucleotides outside the gene matches: 8. Per germline, CDR1 LNHNV and CDR2 YYDKDF (reference sequence). In nucleotides, the CDR3 is TGTGCCACCAGGGAGGACAGGAATCCCAATCAGCCCCAGCATTTT. It encodes CATREDRNPNQPQHF. The entire variable domain, with the rest obtained from reference TRBV15 and TRBJ1-5, is as follows: DAMVIQNPRYQVTQFGKPVTLSCSQTLNHNVMYWYQQKSSQAPKLLFHYYDKDFNNEADTPDNFQSRRPNTSFCFLDIRSPGLGDTAMYLCATREDRNPNQPQHFGDGTRLSIL.

Ten or more counts support this clonotype. The rearrangement joins TRBV7-9 to TRBJ2-1; 12 nucleotides agree with TRBD2. This CDR3 comprises 16 residues. V shed 4 bases, J shed 0 bases, and the junction held 1 base outside the gene matches. From germline, CDR1 is SEHNR and CDR2 FQNEAQ (reference sequence). As DNA, the CDR3 is TGTGCCAGCAGCTCGACTAGCGGGAGCTCCTACAATGAGCAGTTCTTC. It is translated as CASSSTSGSSYNEQFF.

This clonotype appeared a few times. This sequence joins TRBV5-5 and TRBJ2-2, with D possibly TRBD1 on 6 matching bases. The length of the CDR3 is 15 residues. Germline V gene data show CDR1 as SGHKS and CDR2 as YYEKEE (reference sequence). V dropped 4 bases and J dropped 3 bases, with 13 bases sitting between them. The CDR3 nucleotides are TGTGCCAGCAGCAGCGCAGGGGAGTACACCGGGGAGCTGTTTTTT. Translating gives CASSSAGEYTGELFF.

This clonotype was recorded many times. This chain joins TRBV7-9 and TRBJ2-7; possibly TRBD1 or TRBD2 for D (6 bases each). Germline assignment: CDR1 SEHNR and CDR2 FQNEAQ (reference sequence). Trimming pared 5 bases from V and 0 bases from J, leaving 17 bases between. The CDR3 covers 16 residues. CDR3 coding DNA: TGTGCCAGCAGCGACCTAGGCGGGACACCCTCCTACGAGCAGTACTTC. It codes for CASSDLGGTPSYEQYF.

This clonotype was detected a few times. The V call is TRBV14, the J call TRBJ2-7, with a tentative D call TRBD1 (6 bases). Trimming cost V 6 bases and J 2 bases, with 17 bases left between them. The CDR3 sequence is 15 residues long. Germline loops: CDR1 SGHDN, CDR2 FVKESK. CDR3 residues: CASSHDGGHPYEQYF. The CDR3 DNA follows: TGTGCCAGCAGTCACGATGGGGGACATCCCTACGAGCAGTACTTC.

V gene TRBV7-9 combines with J gene TRBJ2-1; D is unclear. Germline V gene lookup returns CDR1 SEHNR and CDR2 FQNEAQ (reference sequence). CDR3 size: 12 residues. The V gene lost 3 bases and the J gene lost 6 bases, with 6 bases spanning the gap. The CDR3, as DNA: TGTGCCAGCAGCTTCGATACCAATGAGCAGTTCTTC. Its translation: CASSFDTNEQFF.

This sequence joins TRBV15 and TRBJ2-3; possible D gene TRBD2, 5 bases. Germline CDR1 reads LNHNV; CDR2 reads YYDKDF (reference sequence). The V end was cut by 3 bases, the J end by 3 bases, with 13 bases between. The CDR3 is 15 residues long. CDR3 region: CATSSGPPGTDTQYF. CDR3 DNA: TGTGCCACCAGCAGCGGTCCCCCGGGGACAGATACGCAGTATTTT.

The chain recombines TRBV12-3 or TRBV12-4 with TRBJ2-2; D may correspond to TRBD1 or TRBD2 (6 bases each). V gave up 6 bases and J gave up 9 bases, with 20 bases separating them. The CDR3 is 15 amino acids. This CDR3 is CASSATGGGQWELFF. CDR3 DNA sequence: TGTGCCAGCAGCGCGACCGGGGGTGGACAGTGGGAGCTGTTTTTT.

In this sample, this clonotype turned up many times. The chain is built from TRBV11-2 and TRBJ2-3; D might be TRBD2 (5 bases). The germline V gene encodes CDR1 SGHAT and CDR2 FQNNGV. V was trimmed by 4 bases and J by 1 base, leaving 12 bases between them. The CDR3 is 15 amino acids. The CDR3 spells CASSSGEGGTDTQYF. CDR3 sequence (DNA): TGTGCCAGCAGCTCAGGAGAGGGTGGCACAGATACGCAGTATTTT.

This clonotype was seen more than once but under ten times. The chain links TRBV11-2 to TRBJ2-5; 8 nucleotides line up with TRBD2. Germline assignment: CDR1 SGHAT and CDR2 FQNNGV. The ends lost 1 base at V and 5 bases at J; junction bases unmatched: 12. There are 17 residues in the CDR3. The CDR3 region has the DNA TGTGCCAGCAGCTTAGTCTCCCGGGCGGGGGGCGGTGAGACCCAGTACTTC. Encoded protein: CASSLVSRAGGGETQYF.

This clonotype has at least ten counts. The V call is TRBV2, the J call TRBJ2-2; D remains ambiguous. The V and J ends lost 0 bases and 0 bases respectively, with 14 bases between them. Germline-derived CDR1 and CDR2 are SNHLY and FYNNEI. The CDR3 contains 18 residues. The CDR3 nucleotides are TGTGCCAGCAGTGAAGCGCTTCTACTCTCAGCGAACACCGGGGAGCTGTTTTTT. It specifies CASSEALLLSANTGELFF. The full variable domain, completed using reference TRBV2 and TRBJ2-2, is EPEVTQTPSHQVTQMGQEVILRCVPISNHLYFYWYRQILGQKVEFLVSFYNNEISEKSEIFDDQFSVERPDGSNFTLKIRSTKLEDSAMYFCASSEALLLSANTGELFFGEGSRLTVL.

CDR3 protein: CSARLTNYYEQYF. The CDR3 nucleotides are TGCAGTGCTAGATTGACAAATTACTACGAGCAGTACTTC. The chain is built from TRBV20-1 and TRBJ2-7, with D unclear. The V end lost 2 bases, the J end lost 3 bases, and 11 bases lay between the germline ends. The CDR3 sequence is 13 residues long. CDR1 is DFQATT and CDR2 is SNEGSKA in the germline V gene (reference sequence).

This chain joins TRBV12-3 or TRBV12-4 and TRBJ2-5; 7 bases map to TRBD1. The CDR3 spans 14 residues. Trimming removed 7 bases from V and 3 bases from J; junction bases left unmatched: 8. The CDR3 loop reads CASNFRDREETQYF. The CDR3 DNA sequence: TGTGCCAGCAACTTCCGGGACAGAGAAGAGACCCAGTACTTC.